Below, 5 T cell receptor beta chains from the same sample are listed, as sequenced in a study of cytomegalovirus exposure and HLA in healthy donors. Researchers ran the PCR with 60 Vbeta and 13 Jbeta primers. Sequenced by immunoSEQ multiplex PCR; TCRdb stores in-frame clones only, minus some. The data show 160,000 or so clones, roughly 76% seen once. The sample comprised PBMCs. All receptors derive from a man between 60 and 75 years old in good health and CMV-seronegative.

V is TRBV7-8 and J is TRBJ2-3, with D unresolved. V shed 5 bases and J shed 11 bases, with 17 bases lying between them. The CDR3 totals 13 residues. Germline CDR1 and CDR2: SGHVS and FQNEAQ. CDR3 coding DNA: TGTGCCAGCAGCATCCGAGGAGTATATGGGCAGTATTTT. Protein: CASSIRGVYGQYF.

In this sample, this clone turned up a few times. This chain joins TRBV30 and TRBJ1-1, with 11 bases aligning to TRBD1. CDR1 and CDR2 from the germline V gene are GTSNPN and SVGIG (reference sequence). The CDR3 is made up of 12 amino acids. V dropped 7 bases and J dropped 6; count of bases not matched to a gene: 4. The CDR3 region has the DNA TGTGCCTCAGGACAGGGGGCCGCTGAAGCTTTCTTT. Its translation is CASGQGAAEAFF.

The gene calls are TRBV11-3 and TRBJ2-3, with D possibly matching TRBD1 (5 bases). Germline lookup yields CDR1 SGHNT and CDR2 YENEEA. The V and J ends lost 4 bases and 1 base respectively, with 12 bases between them. This CDR3 contains 15 residues. The CDR3 DNA reads TGTGCCAGCAGCTCAGGGCTTCTGGGCACAGATACGCAGTATTTT. Translating gives CASSSGLLGTDTQYF.

The rearrangement joins TRBV15 to TRBJ2-2, with a tentative D call TRBD1 (6 bases). Trimming shortened V by 7 bases and J by 6 bases, and 15 bases separated the two germline ends. This CDR3 has 14 residues. Germline CDR1 and CDR2: LNHNV and YYDKDF (reference sequence). CDR3: CATNDGQISGELFF. CDR3 DNA: TGTGCCACCAACGACGGACAGATTTCCGGGGAGCTGTTTTTT.

This clone was detected once. The V gene is TRBV27, the J gene TRBJ2-7; 7 bases align to TRBD1. Trimming took 3 bases from V and 4 from J; bases not matched to a gene: 24. This CDR3 spans 20 amino acids. Germline assignment: CDR1 MNHEY and CDR2 SMNVEV (reference sequence). The CDR3 loop is CASSFRANSGTALKEYEQYF. CDR3 nucleotide sequence: TGTGCCAGCAGTTTTCGGGCCAACTCCGGGACAGCCCTGAAAGAGTACGAGCAGTACTTC.